A single sample is the source of the 11 T cell receptor beta chains below, sequenced in a study of Tregs in tolerant kidney transplant recipients. The table came from immunoSEQ multiplex PCR; TCRdb's copy has only in-frame clones and leaves some out. The data show 48,000 or so clones, and the top ten clones hold around 0.8%. Here the sequenced sample was CD4+ T cells from blood, taken before the transplant. The receptors were gathered from a human donor who received a combined kidney and bone marrow transplant.

Notes on this clone: The observed sequence ends 3 residues before the CDR3 terminus, with the missing tail filled in from the germline J gene. This chain joins TRBV6-2 or TRBV6-3 and TRBJ2-7, with TRBD1 matching 7 bases. This CDR3 has 14 residues. In germline, CDR1 is MNHEY, CDR2 SVGEGT. Unmatched junction bases numbered 8, after V lost 6 bases and J lost 3 bases. The CDR3 bases that were read are TGTGCCAGCAGCCTATCGGGACAGTACTACGAG. This encodes CASSLSGQYYE. The whole CDR3 reads CASSLSGQYYEQYF.

As to this clone: The read ends 3 residues early relative to the CDR3; the germline J gene fills the gap. The gene calls are TRBV30 and TRBJ1-3; D gene uncertain. Per the germline V gene, CDR1 is GTSNPN and CDR2 is SVGIG (reference sequence). The length of the CDR3 is 12 residues. V lost 0 bases, J lost 4 bases, and 4 bases lay in between. The part of the CDR3 DNA that was read is TGTGCCTGGAGTGTACAGGGAAACACC. The encoded protein is CAWSVQGNT. The full CDR3 protein reads CAWSVQGNTIYF.

With regard to this clone: Read sequence stops 3 residues before the CDR3 end, and the germline J gene provides the missing end. The chain carries TRBV20-1 and TRBJ2-1; TRBD2 matches 11 bases. CDR3 length: 17 residues. Germline V gives CDR1 DFQATT, CDR2 SNEGSKA (reference sequence). The trim removed 0 bases at V and 9 bases at J, leaving 13 bases unmatched. CDR3 loop: CSARDPITSGSDGEQFF. CDR3 DNA, as far as it was read: TGCAGTGCTAGAGACCCGATAACTAGCGGGAGTGACGGTGAG.

Notes on this clone: The sequenced fragment ends 3 residues before the CDR3 boundary, so the rest is inferred from the germline J gene. V usage is TRBV18 and J usage is TRBJ1-1, with D tentatively TRBD1 (6 bases). CDR1 and CDR2 from the germline V gene are KGHSH and LQKENI. Trimming removed 3 bases at V and 1 base at J, with 24 bases between. The CDR3 runs 19 residues. CDR3 residues: CASSPRSILTTGQNTEAFF. The part of the CDR3 DNA that was read is TGTGCCAGCTCACCTAGGTCAATTTTAACAACAGGGCAGAACACTGAA.

A remark on this clone: The read gets to within 3 residues of the CDR3 end, and the germline J gene fills in the rest. The chain recombines TRBV6-4 with TRBJ2-5; 9 positions agree with TRBD1. CDR3 length: 16 residues. Per germline, CDR1 MRHNA and CDR2 SNTAGT. V shed 0 bases and J 4 bases; nucleotides not matched to a gene: 6. This CDR3 is CASSDSSGTGRETQYF. CDR3 bases read: TGTGCCAGCAGTGACTCCTCCGGGACAGGGAGAGAGACC.

Regarding this clone: The CDR3 goes on 3 residues after the read ends, and that part is filled in from the germline J gene. J is TRBJ2-5 and V is TRBV20-1; 8 bases agree with TRBD1. The CDR3 has 15 amino acids. The germline gives CDR1 DFQATT, CDR2 SNEGSKA (reference sequence). The ends lost 4 bases at V and 0 bases at J; junction bases unmatched: 7. The chain's CDR3 is CSATGTGNHQETQYF. The sequenced part of the CDR3 DNA is TGCAGTGCTACTGGGACAGGAAACCACCAAGAGACC.

About this clone: The read falls 3 residues short of the CDR3 end, and the missing part is taken from the germline J gene. This sequence joins TRBV7-8 and TRBJ2-7, with 9 bases that match TRBD1. Germline-derived CDR1 and CDR2 are SGHVS and FQNEAQ. The length of the CDR3 is 15 residues. The trim removed 1 base at V and 5 bases at J, leaving 6 bases unmatched. The CDR3 protein is CASSLVTGGYNEQYF. The covered CDR3 bases are TGTGCCAGCAGCTTAGTTACAGGGGGCTACAACGAG.

A note on this clone: Read data end 3 residues before the CDR3 end; the end is taken from the germline J gene. The chain is built from TRBV30 and TRBJ2-1; 9 nucleotides agree with TRBD2. Germline loops: CDR1 GTSNPN, CDR2 SVGIG (reference sequence). Trimming took 2 bases from V and 9 from J; bases not matched to a gene: 8. This CDR3 is built from 14 residues. The CDR3 sequence: CAWSSGGLASEQFF. The covered CDR3 bases are TGTGCCTGGAGTTCAGGGGGACTAGCTTCTGAG.

On this clone: The CDR3 is cut off 3 residues early in the read; its end comes from the germline J gene. The chain combines TRBV10-1 with TRBJ2-3, with 7 bases fitting TRBD2. Trimming took 0 bases from V and 3 from J; bases not matched to a gene: 3. Germline loops: CDR1 WNHNN, CDR2 SYGVQD (reference sequence). This CDR3 spans 15 amino acids. CDR3 DNA (partial): TGCGCCAGCAGTGAGTCGGGACTACTGACAGATACG. The encoded protein is CASSESGLLTDT. The full-length CDR3 reads as CASSESGLLTDTQYF.

On this clone: The read stops 3 residues short of the end of the CDR3; the missing end is completed from the germline J gene. J is TRBJ2-7 and V is TRBV24-1; D gene unclear. The V and J ends lost 4 bases and 3 bases respectively, with 3 bases between them. The CDR3 length is 11 residues. CDR1 KGHDR and CDR2 SFDVKD come from the germline V gene. This CDR3 is CATSDNYEQYF. The CDR3 bases that were read are TGTGCCACCAGTGACAACTACGAG.

The sequenced CDR3 bases are TGTGCCAGCTCACCACTGCTAGCGGGAAACACCGGGGAG. Amino acid sequence: CASSPLLAGNTGE. The entire CDR3 is CASSPLLAGNTGELFF. The rearrangement links TRBV18 to TRBJ2-2; 9 nucleotides agree with TRBD2. The CDR3 end falls 3 residues outside the read, so it is completed with the germline J gene. The CDR3 length is 16 residues. Germline CDR1 reads KGHSH; CDR2 reads LQKENI. Trimming removed 1 base from V and 2 bases from J; junction bases left unmatched: 2.